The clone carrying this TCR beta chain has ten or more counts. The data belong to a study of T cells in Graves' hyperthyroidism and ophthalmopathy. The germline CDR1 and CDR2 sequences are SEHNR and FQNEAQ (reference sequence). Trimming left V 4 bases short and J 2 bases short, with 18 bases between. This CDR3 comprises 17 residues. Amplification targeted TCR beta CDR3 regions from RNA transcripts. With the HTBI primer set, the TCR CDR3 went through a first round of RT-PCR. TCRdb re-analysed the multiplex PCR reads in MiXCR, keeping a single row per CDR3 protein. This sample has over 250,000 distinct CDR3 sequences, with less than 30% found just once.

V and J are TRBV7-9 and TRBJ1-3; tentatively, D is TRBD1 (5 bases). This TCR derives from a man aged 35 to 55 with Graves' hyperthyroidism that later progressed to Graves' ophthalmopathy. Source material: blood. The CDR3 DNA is TGTGCCAGCAGCTCAAGGAGGGGTTCTAAAACTGGAAACACCATATATTTT. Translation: CASSSRRGSKTGNTIYF.